Listed below are T cell receptor beta chains from one sample, sequenced in a study of CD8 T cells in Susac syndrome. TCRdb reanalysed the immunoSEQ multiplex PCR reads using MiXCR and keeps one entry per CDR3 protein. The sample includes approximately 170,000 distinct CDR3 sequences, about 91% of them seen just once. Sequencing used CD4+ T cells from PBMCs. The receptors come from a human donor in good health. Both conserved end residues are part of each CDR3. The order of the fields is J gene, D gene, V gene, clone size, CDR3 DNA, CDR3 protein. A D gene is named only where the DNA matches it firmly. Size tells how often a clone was seen (once, few, many) or the class of an expanded clone, and some rows leave it out.

J: TRBJ2-1
D: TRBD2
V: TRBV9
size: once
DNA: TGTGCCAGCAGCCCTAGCCCAGCGGGAGGCTTGGCGTCCAACAATGAGCAGTTCTTC
CDR3: CASSPSPAGGLASNNEQFF

J: TRBJ2-7
D: NA
V: TRBV5-4
size: NA
DNA: TGTGCCAGCAGCTTGGTCGTGGGCAGCTCCTACGAGCAGTACTTC
CDR3: CASSLVVGSSYEQYF

J: TRBJ1-1
D: TRBD1
V: TRBV20-1
size: once
DNA: TGCAGTGCCCCAGGGGGGGGCACTGAAGCTTTCTTT
CDR3: CSAPGGGTEAFF

J: TRBJ1-2
D: NA
V: TRBV7-9
size: NA
DNA: TGTGCCAGCAGCCAAGGGGATAACTATGGCTACACCTTC
CDR3: CASSQGDNYGYTF

J: TRBJ2-3
D: TRBD2
V: TRBV19
size: NA
DNA: TGTGCCAGTCGTAGCGGGAGGAGAACAGATACGCAGTATTTT
CDR3: CASRSGRRTDTQYF

J: TRBJ2-2
D: TRBD1
V: TRBV7-9
size: NA
DNA: TGTGCCAGCAGCTTAGGAATCGGGACAGAGGAGCTGTTTTTT
CDR3: CASSLGIGTEELFF

J: TRBJ2-1
D: TRBD2
V: TRBV7-2
size: few
DNA: TGTGCCAGCAGCTCTAGCGGGACCGTAAATGAGCAGTTCTTC
CDR3: CASSSSGTVNEQFF

J: TRBJ2-3
D: NA
V: TRBV6-1
size: NA
DNA: TGTGCCAGTTCGCCGGACGGCGGGTGGAGTTCCAAGGTGGATACGCAGTATTTT
CDR3: CASSPDGGWSSKVDTQYF

J: TRBJ1-3
D: NA
V: TRBV20-1
size: NA
DNA: TGCAGTGCTAGGAGTATGGGAGGGGGCTCTGGAAACACCATATATTTT
CDR3: CSARSMGGGSGNTIYF

J: TRBJ2-5
D: TRBD1
V: TRBV5-1
size: NA
DNA: TGCGCCAGCAGCGTGGGACAGCCCCTCTACCAAGAGACCCAGTACTTC
CDR3: CASSVGQPLYQETQYF

J: TRBJ1-1
D: TRBD1
V: TRBV29-1
size: NA
DNA: TGCAGCGTTACTCTGACAGGGATGAACACTGAAGCTTTCTTT
CDR3: CSVTLTGMNTEAFF

J: TRBJ1-1
D: NA
V: TRBV6-1
size: NA
DNA: TGTGCCAGCAGCAAAAGGGAGAATGAAGCTTTCTTT
CDR3: CASSKRENEAFF

J: TRBJ1-5
D: TRBD1
V: TRBV6-5
size: NA
DNA: TGTGCCAGCTGGACAGGGATCAGCAATCAGCCCCAGCATTTT
CDR3: CASWTGISNQPQHF

J: TRBJ1-5
D: NA
V: TRBV6-5
size: NA
DNA: TGTGCCACCCTCGTTCGGAGACCCGATCAGCCCCAGCATTTT
CDR3: CATLVRRPDQPQHF

J: TRBJ1-3
D: NA
V: TRBV2
size: NA
DNA: TGTGCCAGCCTAGCCGGGGGCCCTGGAAACACCATATATTTT
CDR3: CASLAGGPGNTIYF

J: TRBJ1-1
D: NA
V: TRBV7-2
size: NA
DNA: TGTGCCAGCAGCCATACAGGGATCACTGAAGCTTTCTTT
CDR3: CASSHTGITEAFF

J: TRBJ2-3
D: NA
V: TRBV29-1
size: NA
DNA: TGCAGCGTTATGAATCCAGACACAGATACGCAGTATTTT
CDR3: CSVMNPDTDTQYF

J: TRBJ2-5
D: NA
V: TRBV28
size: NA
DNA: TGTGCCAGCAGTTTAGCGGACAGAAGGGAGACCCAGTACTTC
CDR3: CASSLADRRETQYF

J: TRBJ2-7
D: NA
V: TRBV12-3/TRBV12-4
size: NA
DNA: TGTGCCAGCAGTGTTAGTGTCTCCTACGAGCAGTACTTC
CDR3: CASSVSVSYEQYF

J: TRBJ1-5
D: NA
V: TRBV12-3/TRBV12-4
size: NA
DNA: TGTGCCAGCACTTCCTTCGGGACCCCGGGTCAGCCCCAGCATTTT
CDR3: CASTSFGTPGQPQHF

J: TRBJ1-2
D: NA
V: TRBV7-2
size: NA
DNA: TGTGCCAGCAGCCCCTCGGGACGGCCAGGCGGCTACACCTTC
CDR3: CASSPSGRPGGYTF

J: TRBJ2-3
D: TRBD1
V: TRBV29-1
size: once
DNA: TGCAGCGGGCGGACAGGGACGGCAGATACGCAGTATTTT
CDR3: CSGRTGTADTQYF

J: TRBJ2-4
D: NA
V: TRBV18
size: once
DNA: TGTGCCAGCTCACCTCCGGGAACCAGGGACATTCAGTACTTC
CDR3: CASSPPGTRDIQYF

J: TRBJ2-5
D: TRBD2
V: TRBV29-1
size: NA
DNA: TGCAGCGTTGGTGGGGCGGGAGGGCCCGGAGAGACCCAGTACTTC
CDR3: CSVGGAGGPGETQYF

J: TRBJ1-2
D: TRBD1
V: TRBV3-1
size: NA
DNA: TGTGCCAGCAGCCAAGATCAGGGACAGGGTTTTTATGGCTACACCTTC
CDR3: CASSQDQGQGFYGYTF

J: TRBJ1-2
D: TRBD1
V: TRBV5-4
size: NA
DNA: TGTGCCAGCAGCTTCGCCCCGGGACAGGACTTCTATGGCTACACCTTC
CDR3: CASSFAPGQDFYGYTF

J: TRBJ2-1
D: NA
V: TRBV25-1
size: NA
DNA: TGTGCCAGCAGTGAAGTTGGAGGACTCAGCTCCTACAATGAGCAGTTCTTC
CDR3: CASSEVGGLSSYNEQFF

J: TRBJ1-1
D: TRBD1
V: TRBV7-2
size: NA
DNA: TGTGCCAGCAGCACCCAGGGGGGGCTCACTGAAGCTTTCTTT
CDR3: CASSTQGGLTEAFF

J: TRBJ2-5
D: TRBD2
V: TRBV3-1
size: NA
DNA: TGTGCCAGCAGCCAATGGAGCGGGGGCCAGGAGACCCAGTACTTC
CDR3: CASSQWSGGQETQYF

J: TRBJ1-6
D: TRBD1
V: TRBV9
size: NA
DNA: TGTGCCAGCAGCCCACGGGACAGGGATTCACCCCTCCACTTT
CDR3: CASSPRDRDSPLHF

J: TRBJ1-5
D: TRBD1
V: TRBV4-1
size: NA
DNA: TGCGCCAGCAGCGAACGACCGGGACAGGGTCAAGGGTATAGCAATCAGCCCCAGCATTTT
CDR3: CASSERPGQGQGYSNQPQHF

J: TRBJ2-7
D: NA
V: TRBV2
size: NA
DNA: TGTGCCACCACCCGAGACCGCGACGAGCAGTACTTC
CDR3: CATTRDRDEQYF

J: TRBJ1-5
D: NA
V: TRBV15
size: NA
DNA: TGTGCCACCAGCAGAGATTTGGGAGATCAGCCCCAGCATTTT
CDR3: CATSRDLGDQPQHF

J: TRBJ2-7
D: NA
V: TRBV30
size: NA
DNA: TGTGCCTGGAGTGTAATGTCCTACGAGCAGTACTTC
CDR3: CAWSVMSYEQYF

J: TRBJ1-1
D: NA
V: TRBV24-1
size: once
DNA: TGTGCCACCAGTGATTCAGGGACGGAGAAAGCTTTCTTT
CDR3: CATSDSGTEKAFF

J: TRBJ2-3
D: TRBD1
V: TRBV28
size: few
DNA: TGTGCCAGCAGTGCCCCGGGACAGGGCACAGATACGCAGTATTTT
CDR3: CASSAPGQGTDTQYF

J: TRBJ1-4
D: NA
V: TRBV27
size: NA
DNA: TGTGCCAGCAGTTTGAGGGGAACTAATGAAAAACTGTTTTTT
CDR3: CASSLRGTNEKLFF

J: TRBJ2-7
D: NA
V: TRBV28
size: NA
DNA: TGTGCCAGCACCTCGGGCCTCCCCTACGAGCAGTACTTC
CDR3: CASTSGLPYEQYF

J: TRBJ2-7
D: TRBD2
V: TRBV20-1
size: NA
DNA: TGCAGTGCTAGACCGGGGGGTAGCCACGAGCAGTACTTC
CDR3: CSARPGGSHEQYF

J: TRBJ2-3
D: NA
V: TRBV4-3
size: NA
DNA: TGCGCCAGCAGCCATACGACACCTCAAGATACGCAGTATTTT
CDR3: CASSHTTPQDTQYF

J: TRBJ1-1
D: NA
V: TRBV5-4
size: NA
DNA: TGTGCCAGCAGCTTACCCGACAGGAACACTGAAGCTTTCTTT
CDR3: CASSLPDRNTEAFF

J: TRBJ2-2
D: NA
V: TRBV6-1
size: NA
DNA: TGTGCCAGCCTGCAGTCCCCCCGGGAGCTGTTTTTT
CDR3: CASLQSPRELFF

J: TRBJ2-7
D: TRBD1
V: TRBV27
size: NA
DNA: TGTGCCAGCAGTTCCGGGACAGGGGAGTACGAGCAGTACTTC
CDR3: CASSSGTGEYEQYF

J: TRBJ2-7
D: NA
V: TRBV20-1
size: NA
DNA: TGCAGTGCTAGAACATCGCGAGGGTCCTACGAGCAGTACTTC
CDR3: CSARTSRGSYEQYF

J: TRBJ1-3
D: NA
V: TRBV5-1
size: few
DNA: TGCGCCAGCAGCTTGATGGCCTCTGGAAACACCATATATTTT
CDR3: CASSLMASGNTIYF

J: TRBJ2-4
D: NA
V: TRBV11-2
size: NA
DNA: TGTGCCAGCAGCTTAGAAGGGGGAGCCAAAAACATTCAGTACTTC
CDR3: CASSLEGGAKNIQYF

J: TRBJ2-2
D: TRBD1
V: TRBV19
size: NA
DNA: TGTGCCAGTAGTACTGGGACAGGGGGCGTCACCGGGGAGCTGTTTTTT
CDR3: CASSTGTGGVTGELFF

J: TRBJ1-1
D: NA
V: TRBV29-1
size: once
DNA: TGCAGCGTTGAACGAGGCGGCACTGAAGCTTTCTTT
CDR3: CSVERGGTEAFF

J: TRBJ2-1
D: TRBD1
V: TRBV7-9
size: NA
DNA: TGTGCCAGCAGCTTACCACGGACAGGGTGGAATGAGCAGTTCTTC
CDR3: CASSLPRTGWNEQFF

J: TRBJ1-2
D: NA
V: TRBV30
size: NA
DNA: TGTGCCTCCGGTGAACACTTGGGGACCGGCTACACCTTC
CDR3: CASGEHLGTGYTF

J: TRBJ2-1
D: TRBD2
V: TRBV5-1
size: NA
DNA: TGCGCCAGCGGACTCCTAGCGGGGGAGGGGAATGAGCAGTTCTTC
CDR3: CASGLLAGEGNEQFF

J: TRBJ2-2
D: TRBD1
V: TRBV3-1
size: NA
DNA: TGTGCCAGCAGCATCCGGGACAGGTTCACCGGGGAGCTGTTTTTT
CDR3: CASSIRDRFTGELFF